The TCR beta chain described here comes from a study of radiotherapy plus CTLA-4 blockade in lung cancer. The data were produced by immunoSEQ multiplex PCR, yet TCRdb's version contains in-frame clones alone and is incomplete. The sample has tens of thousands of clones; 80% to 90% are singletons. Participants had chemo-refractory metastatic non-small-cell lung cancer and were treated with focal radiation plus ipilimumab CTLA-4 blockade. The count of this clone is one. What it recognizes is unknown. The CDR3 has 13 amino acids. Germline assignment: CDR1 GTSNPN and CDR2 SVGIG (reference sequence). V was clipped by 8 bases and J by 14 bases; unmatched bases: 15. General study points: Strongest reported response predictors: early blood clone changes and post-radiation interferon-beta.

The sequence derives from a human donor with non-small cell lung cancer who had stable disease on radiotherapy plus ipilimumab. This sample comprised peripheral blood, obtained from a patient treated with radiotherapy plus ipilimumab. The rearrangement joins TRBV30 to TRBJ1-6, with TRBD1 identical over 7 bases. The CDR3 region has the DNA TGTGCCGCCTATGGACAGCCAGGGGGGACCCTCCACTTT. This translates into CAAYGQPGGTLHF.